This T cell receptor (beta chain) was identified in a study of T-cell reconstitution after alpha-beta-depleted transplantation in children. Unique molecular identifiers were incorporated when the TCRbeta library was constructed. TCRdb analysed the PCR reads with MiXCR anew, one entry per CDR3 protein. There are roughly 220,000 distinct CDR3 sequences in the sample; around 7.7% occur only once, and under 40% lies in the top ten. Germline values: CDR1 SGHTA, CDR2 FQGNSA. This CDR3 region has 19 residues. J was trimmed by 1 base and V by 0 bases; bases with no gene match: 9. The sample was PBMCs, mostly from graft donor cells, taken 360 days after TCRalphabeta/CD19-depleted stem cell transplant. The TCR comes from a male patient between 2 and 10 years old who had a stem cell transplant for acute myeloid leukemia, so the T cells may come from the graft donor. The rearrangement links TRBV7-2 to TRBJ2-2; the match to TRBD2 covers 9 bases. This chain's CDR3 is CASSLAVSGSLMNTGELFF. The CDR3 DNA sequence: TGTGCCAGCAGCTTAGCGGTTAGCGGGAGCCTGATGAACACCGGGGAGCTGTTTTTT.